One and the same sample provided the 27 T cell receptor beta chains below, sequenced in a study of Ad26.COV2.S vaccination and SARS-CoV-2 variants. Repertoires were generated with immunoSEQ multiplex PCR, while TCRdb's copy carries only in-frame clones and drops some. The table lists some 240,000 clones, approximately 88% of them singletons, with just under 3% in the top ten. The treatment was: approximately 18 received Ad26.COV2.S at low or high dose, single or two shots; roughly five received placebo; per-sample allocation not given. Day 63 following the first vaccine or placebo injection was when the samples were taken. Sample: peripheral blood, taken in a trial of Ad26.COV2.S vaccine versus placebo. Receptor source: a person aged 18-60 years who received the Ad26.COV2.S COVID-19 vaccine or a placebo.

This clone was recorded a few times. The chain joins TRBV25-1 to TRBJ1-1; 8 bases map to TRBD1. Germline CDR1 reads MGHDK; CDR2 reads SYGVNS. This CDR3 is built from 13 residues. V lost 7 bases to trimming and J lost 4 bases; unmatched junction nucleotides: 5. The CDR3 coding sequence is TGTGCCAGCATCCTCGGACAGGGCACTGAAGCTTTCTTT. As protein: CASILGQGTEAFF.

In its sample, this clone was seen a few times. The chain couples TRBV7-9 to TRBJ1-1; D might be TRBD1 (5 bases). The CDR3 sequence is 13 residues long. Germline V gene lookup returns CDR1 SEHNR and CDR2 FQNEAQ (reference sequence). Trimming shortened V by 6 bases and J by 1 base, and 9 bases separated the two germline ends. Here the CDR3 reads CASRQTENTEAFF. The CDR3 nucleotides read TGTGCCAGCAGGCAGACAGAGAACACTGAAGCTTTCTTT.

The V and J genes are TRBV3-1 (or the pseudogene TRBV3-2) and TRBJ2-1; perhaps D is TRBD1 or TRBD2 (6 bases each). V was pared by 0 bases and J by 0 bases, with 15 bases between. Germline lookup yields CDR1 LGHDT and CDR2 YNNKEL (reference sequence). The CDR3 is 18 residues long. The CDR3 sequence: CASSQDLGGPDSYNEQFF. In DNA form, the CDR3 reads TGTGCCAGCAGCCAAGATCTCGGGGGCCCCGACTCCTACAATGAGCAGTTCTTC.

The CDR3 loop is CASSGAGASTNEKLFF. CDR3 nucleotides: TGTGCCAGCAGTGGGGCTGGGGCCTCAACTAATGAAAAACTGTTTTTT. The V and J genes are TRBV2 and TRBJ1-4; TRBD1 might be the D (5 bases). V was trimmed by 4 bases and J by 0 bases, leaving 12 bases between them. Germline CDR1 is SNHLY and CDR2 is FYNNEI. The length of the CDR3 is 16 residues.

The DNA for the CDR3 is TGTGCCAGTAATCGGGGCACTCAGGCGACCGGGGAGCTGTTTTTT. It specifies CASNRGTQATGELFF. The rearrangement joins TRBV19 to TRBJ2-2; the D call may be TRBD1 or TRBD2 (5 bases each). Trimming stripped 7 bases from V and 5 bases from J, with 17 bases between. The V gene's germline CDR1 is LNHDA and CDR2 SQIVND (reference sequence). The CDR3 contains 15 residues.

This clone was seen only once. This chain connects TRBV19 to TRBJ2-5, with TRBD2 matching over 7 bases. This CDR3 is built from 14 residues. The V gene's germline CDR1 is LNHDA and CDR2 SQIVND (reference sequence). V shed 5 bases, J shed 2 bases, and the junction held 5 bases outside the gene matches. In DNA, the CDR3 is TGTGCCAGTAGTCCTAGCGGCAGGCAAGAGACCCAGTACTTC. Protein product: CASSPSGRQETQYF. The full variable domain, rest sourced from reference TRBV19 and TRBJ2-5, is DGGITQSPKYLFRKEGQNVTLSCEQNLNHDAMYWYRQDPGQGLRLIYYSQIVNDFQKGDIAEGYSVSREKKESFPLTVTSAQKNPTAFYLCASSPSGRQETQYFGPGTRLLVL.

The chain recombines TRBV19 with TRBJ2-3; 7 nucleotides align to TRBD1. V lost 9 bases to trimming and J lost 4 bases; unmatched junction nucleotides: 13. This CDR3 has 15 residues. Per the germline V gene, CDR1 is LNHDA and CDR2 is SQIVND (reference sequence). In nucleotides, the CDR3 is TGTGCCAGCTCCAGATGGGCAGGGGGACCAGATACGCAGTATTTT. Translation: CASSRWAGGPDTQYF.

A single count supports this clone. V usage is TRBV30 and J usage is TRBJ1-2, with D possibly being TRBD1 (5 bases). There are 16 residues in the CDR3. The V gene's germline CDR1 is GTSNPN and CDR2 SVGIG (reference sequence). Trimming pared 3 bases from V and 1 base from J, leaving 18 bases between. CDR3 DNA: TGTGCCTGGAGATCAAGTGGGGCGCCGGGTAACTATGGCTACACCTTC. Translation: CAWRSSGAPGNYGYTF.

V is TRBV14 and J is TRBJ2-5; D possibly uses TRBD1 or TRBD2 (6 bases each). Deletions cut 4 bases from V and 6 bases from J, with 18 bases between. The length of the CDR3 is 15 residues. Germline V CDR1 and CDR2: SGHDN, FVKESK. The CDR3 DNA follows: TGTGCCAGCAGCCCGCCATACACGGGGGCAAAGACCCAGTACTTC. The encoded protein is CASSPPYTGAKTQYF.

In this sample, this clone turned up a few times. Other DNA sequences within the sample encode an identical CDR3. The gene calls are TRBV6-4 and TRBJ1-1; D gene uncertain. V lost 0 bases, J lost 2 bases, and 4 bases lay in between. The CDR3 contains 13 residues. Germline V CDR1 and CDR2: MRHNA, SNTAGT. In DNA form, the CDR3 reads TGTGCCAGCAGTGACTCAGATAACACTGAAGCTTTCTTT. This encodes CASSDSDNTEAFF.

The V and J genes are TRBV27 and TRBJ2-7, with 9 bases identical to TRBD2. Losses at the gene ends were 6 bases for V and 3 bases for J; bases not matched to a gene: 9. Germline V lookup: CDR1 MNHEY, CDR2 SMNVEV (reference sequence). The CDR3 loop spans 15 amino acids. The DNA of the CDR3 is TGTGCCAGCAGCACACCGGGACTAGCTATCTACGAGCAGTACTTC. It is translated as CASSTPGLAIYEQYF.

V is TRBV7-2 and J is TRBJ2-5; the D gene is possibly TRBD2 (7 bases). The CDR3 loop spans 16 amino acids. The V gene's germline CDR1 is SGHTA and CDR2 FQGNSA. V lost 5 bases to trimming and J lost 4 bases, with 20 bases between them. This chain's CDR3 is CASSLLGGGVGETQYF. Written as DNA, the CDR3 is TGTGCCAGCAGCCTTCTAGGGGGGGGCGTAGGAGAGACCCAGTACTTC.

This sequence joins TRBV5-1 and TRBJ2-2; TRBD2 aligns across 7 bases. Trimming at V came to 1 base and at J to 4 bases, leaving 7 bases not matched to a gene. In germline, CDR1 is SGHRS, CDR2 YFSETQ. There are 16 residues in the CDR3. The CDR3 protein is CASSLIGGGSTGELFF. As DNA, the CDR3 is TGCGCCAGCAGCTTGATAGGCGGGGGTTCCACCGGGGAGCTGTTTTTT.

The CDR3 loop reads CASSQDPGGGQPQHF. CDR3 DNA: TGCGCCAGCAGCCAAGATCCAGGGGGCGGGCAGCCCCAGCATTTT. The chain carries TRBV4-1 and TRBJ1-5; 8 bases agree with TRBD1. There are 15 residues in the CDR3. J was trimmed by 7 bases and V by 0 bases; bases with no gene match: 5. Germline V CDR1 and CDR2: MGHRA, YSYEKL.

V usage is TRBV3-1 (or the pseudogene TRBV3-2) and J usage is TRBJ2-3; TRBD1 matches at 9 bases. The CDR3 consists of 16 residues. Germline CDR1 reads LGHDT; CDR2 reads YNNKEL (reference sequence). V dropped 3 bases and J dropped 2; count of bases not matched to a gene: 6. Here the CDR3 reads CASSQGQGISTDTQYF. The CDR3 bases are TGTGCCAGCAGCCAGGGACAGGGAATTTCCACAGATACGCAGTATTTT.

The chain links TRBV5-1 to TRBJ2-1, with TRBD2 matching 8 bases. The germline gives CDR1 SGHRS, CDR2 YFSETQ. The V and J ends lost 3 bases and 3 bases, in that order; junction bases with no gene match: 2. The CDR3 contains 14 residues. In DNA form, the CDR3 reads TGCGCCAGCAGCTCTACTAGCGGCTACAATGAGCAGTTCTTC. It codes for CASSSTSGYNEQFF.

This chain joins TRBV9 and TRBJ1-6; D uncertain. Trimming stripped 3 bases from V and 6 bases from J, with 10 bases between. CDR1 SGDLS and CDR2 YYNGEE come from the germline V gene. The CDR3 is 14 amino acids. The CDR3, as DNA: TGTGCCAGCAGCGCGGGGTTTCTTAATTCACCCCTCCACTTT. As protein: CASSAGFLNSPLHF.

This rearrangement joins TRBV5-8 to TRBJ1-5, with TRBD1 matching over 7 bases. This CDR3 has 17 residues. CDR1 is SGHTS and CDR2 is YDEGEE in the germline V gene. V gave up 0 bases and J gave up 1 base; unmatched junction bases: 7. The CDR3 loop is CASSLGFRGTSNQPQHF. CDR3 sequence (DNA): TGTGCCAGCAGCTTGGGTTTCAGGGGGACGAGCAATCAGCCCCAGCATTTT.

The chain is built from TRBV19 and TRBJ1-6; a possible D gene is TRBD1 (6 bases). Trimming cost V 5 bases and J 10 bases, with 21 bases left between them. CDR1 and CDR2 (germline): LNHDA, SQIVND (reference sequence). The CDR3 length is 16 residues. CDR3 sequence (DNA): TGTGCCAGTAGTGGCCACTCACAGGGAAGTCGCTCACCCCTCCACTTT. Protein sequence: CASSGHSQGSRSPLHF.

The chain recombines TRBV19 with TRBJ1-2; TRBD1 is a possible D gene (5 bases). The CDR3 length is 14 residues. The germline V and J ends were trimmed by 1 base and 4 bases, with 10 bases remaining between them. Germline CDR1 reads LNHDA; CDR2 reads SQIVND (reference sequence). The CDR3 bases are TGTGCCAGTAGTATAGCGTCAGGGTCCTATGGCTACACCTTC. This sequence encodes CASSIASGSYGYTF.

This chain joins TRBV5-4 and TRBJ2-7, with D perhaps given as TRBD1 or TRBD2 (7 bases each). Per germline, CDR1 SGHNT and CDR2 YYREEE (reference sequence). With 3 bases removed from V and 0 bases from J, the gap between germline ends came to 10 bases. The CDR3 has 14 residues. CDR3 sequence: CASSSGGGSYEQYF. The DNA of the CDR3 is TGTGCCAGCAGCTCAGGGGGGGGCTCCTACGAGCAGTACTTC. The full variable domain, with the rest looked up from reference TRBV5-4 and TRBJ2-7, is ETGVTQSPTHLIKTRGQQVTLRCSSQSGHNTVSWYQQALGQGPQFIFQYYREEENGRGNFPPRFSGLQFPNYSSELNVNALELDDSALYLCASSSGGGSYEQYFGPGTRLTVT.

In this sample, this clone turned up a few times. This chain joins TRBV24-1 and TRBJ1-1; 9 positions agree with TRBD1. Germline CDR1 and CDR2: KGHDR and SFDVKD. CDR3 length equals 13 residues. J was trimmed by 5 bases and V by 7 bases; bases with no gene match: 4. CDR3 loop: CATRSGQGTEAFF. The CDR3 DNA follows: TGTGCCACCAGGTCGGGACAGGGAACTGAAGCTTTCTTT.

The rearrangement joins TRBV20-1 to TRBJ1-1; 9 bases fit TRBD1. Germline V gives CDR1 DFQATT, CDR2 SNEGSKA (reference sequence). The CDR3 is 15 residues long. V lost 3 bases, J lost 0 bases, and 5 bases stayed unmatched. The DNA of the CDR3 is TGCAGTGCTAGTACGTACAGGGGGCTGAACACTGAAGCTTTCTTT. Its protein is CSASTYRGLNTEAFF.

V gene TRBV28 combines with J gene TRBJ1-4; D possibly corresponds to TRBD1 (5 bases). The CDR3 contains 16 residues. With 4 bases removed from V and 4 bases from J, the gap between germline ends came to 16 bases. In germline, CDR1 is MDHEN, CDR2 SYDVKM. The CDR3 bases are TGTGCCAGCAGTTCAAAACCGGGACGGCTTAATGAAAAACTGTTTTTT. Its protein is CASSSKPGRLNEKLFF.

The chain recombines TRBV4-3 with TRBJ2-1; TRBD1 agrees at 12 bases. Germline V gene lookup returns CDR1 LGHNA and CDR2 YSLEER. The trim removed 3 bases at V and 4 bases at J, leaving 1 base unmatched. The CDR3 is made up of 15 amino acids. The CDR3 region has the DNA TGCGCCAGCAGCCAGGGACAGGGGGCATACAATGAGCAGTTCTTC. This codes for CASSQGQGAYNEQFF.

The chain uses TRBV15 and TRBJ1-5, with D possibly TRBD1 on 5 matching bases. Germline CDR1 is LNHNV and CDR2 is YYDKDF (reference sequence). The V gene lost 0 bases and the J gene lost 7 bases, with 10 bases spanning the gap. This CDR3 is 14 amino acids long. The CDR3 DNA is TGTGCCACCAGCAGAGATATGGGGGAACAGCCCCAGCATTTT. Its protein is CATSRDMGEQPQHF.

This clone was seen once. V and J are TRBV5-1 and TRBJ2-5; TRBD2 matches 7 bases. CDR1 and CDR2 from the germline V gene are SGHRS and YFSETQ. The length of the CDR3 is 16 residues. J gave up 4 bases and V 4 bases, and 13 bases lay outside the gene matches. This chain's CDR3 is CASSLPRGDYTETQYF. The CDR3 DNA reads as TGCGCCAGCAGCCTCCCCCGGGGGGACTACACAGAGACCCAGTACTTC.